A single sample gave rise to the 16 T cell receptor beta chains below, sequenced in a study of blood T cell repertoires in COVID-19. Profiling relied on immunoSEQ multiplex PCR, and the TCRdb table lists in-frame clones only, not all of them. The table lists some 410,000 clones, around 89% of them singletons, with 0.97% in the top ten. The specimen was PBMCs or T cells enriched from blood (not recorded which). These receptors originate from a woman in her twenties or thirties with acute COVID-19.

J is TRBJ2-5 and V is TRBV2; a weak D match, TRBD2 (6 bases). The CDR3 loop spans 13 amino acids. V was trimmed by 9 bases and J by 2 bases, leaving 13 bases between them. Germline assignment: CDR1 SNHLY and CDR2 FYNNEI. The CDR3 loop is CARWSGEQETQYF. The CDR3 DNA follows: TGTGCCAGGTGGTCGGGGGAACAAGAGACCCAGTACTTC.

The chain links TRBV7-2 to TRBJ2-1; 8 bases are a match to TRBD2. Germline lookup yields CDR1 SGHTA and CDR2 FQGNSA. This CDR3 spans 17 amino acids. V was pared by 1 base and J by 10 bases, with 15 bases of the junction left unmatched. This CDR3 is CASSLVGRGGGAREQFF. Here the CDR3 DNA reads TGTGCCAGCAGCTTAGTCGGGAGGGGAGGGGGAGCAAGGGAGCAGTTCTTC.

The V call is TRBV6-5, the J call TRBJ1-6; 7 positions agree with TRBD1. Germline V gene sequence: CDR1 MNHEY, CDR2 SVGAGI. The ends lost 6 bases at V and 10 bases at J; junction bases unmatched: 9. The CDR3 spans 14 residues. DNA of the CDR3: TGTGCCAGCAGCAAAGGGGGCAAGGACTCACCCCTCCACTTT. Protein sequence: CASSKGGKDSPLHF.

This rearrangement joins TRBV9 to TRBJ1-2; 8 nucleotides agree with TRBD1. Trimming cost V 3 bases and J 4 bases; bases outside gene matches: 8. This CDR3 comprises 15 residues. Germline V gene lookup returns CDR1 SGDLS and CDR2 YYNGEE. The CDR3: CASSAADRDGYGYTF. DNA for the CDR3: TGTGCCAGCAGCGCCGCGGACAGGGACGGCTATGGCTACACCTTC.

The chain links TRBV5-4 to TRBJ2-2; 7 nucleotides align to TRBD2. V lost 4 bases, J lost 0 bases, and 6 bases stayed unmatched. CDR1 and CDR2 from the germline V gene are SGHNT and YYREEE (reference sequence). This CDR3 has 16 residues. The CDR3 nucleotides read TGTGCCAGCAGCCCTGGACGGGGGGCGAACACCGGGGAGCTGTTTTTT. Translation: CASSPGRGANTGELFF.

The chain joins TRBV3-1 (or the pseudogene TRBV3-2) to TRBJ1-1; 9 nucleotides match TRBD1. V was clipped by 4 bases and J by 0 bases; unmatched bases: 3. This CDR3 has 15 amino acids. Per germline, CDR1 LGHDT and CDR2 YNNKEL (reference sequence). The CDR3 protein is CASSRWDRVNTEAFF. CDR3 DNA sequence: TGTGCCAGCAGCCGCTGGGACAGGGTGAACACTGAAGCTTTCTTT.

The chain joins TRBV5-1 to TRBJ1-4; 9 nucleotides agree with TRBD1. The ends lost 1 base at V and 7 bases at J; junction bases unmatched: 5. Germline CDR1 and CDR2: SGHRS and YFSETQ. The CDR3 runs 15 residues. The CDR3 region is CASSLKQGAAEKLFF. As DNA, the CDR3 is TGCGCCAGCAGCTTGAAACAGGGGGCCGCTGAAAAACTGTTTTTT.

V gene TRBV7-3 combines with J gene TRBJ2-2; tentatively, D is TRBD2 (5 bases). From germline, CDR1 is SGHTA and CDR2 FQGTGA. The CDR3 spans 13 residues. With 1 base removed from V and 5 bases from J, the gap between germline ends came to 5 bases. CDR3 sequence: CASSLRGTGELFF. CDR3 DNA: TGTGCCAGCAGCTTAAGAGGGACCGGGGAGCTGTTTTTT.

This chain links TRBV2 with TRBJ2-7; 8 bases align to TRBD1. The CDR3 loop spans 15 amino acids. Per germline, CDR1 SNHLY and CDR2 FYNNEI. Germline trimming cut 3 bases from V and 4 bases from J; bases unmatched to any gene: 8. The CDR3 loop reads CASSDGAGGLYEQYF. The CDR3 nucleotides are TGTGCCAGCAGTGATGGGGCAGGGGGCTTATACGAGCAGTACTTC.

The genes are TRBV10-1 and TRBJ1-5; TRBD1 is a possible D gene (6 bases). V was shortened by 5 bases and J by 5 bases, with 13 bases between the two germline ends. CDR3 length: 14 residues. The V gene's germline CDR1 is WNHNN and CDR2 SYGVQD (reference sequence). The chain's CDR3 is CASSTGSGHQPQHF. In nucleotides, the CDR3 is TGCGCCAGCAGTACAGGGTCGGGTCATCAGCCCCAGCATTTT.

The chain has TRBV9 and TRBJ2-1, with TRBD2 matching over 9 bases. Germline V lookup: CDR1 SGDLS, CDR2 YYNGEE. V shed 3 bases and J 5 bases; nucleotides not matched to a gene: 9. The CDR3 covers 16 residues. The CDR3 DNA reads TGTGCCAGCAGCGCAGCGGTGAGCGGGGGGCACAATGAGCAGTTCTTC. It encodes CASSAAVSGGHNEQFF. The whole variable domain, remainder taken from reference TRBV9 and TRBJ2-1, is DSGVTQTPKHLITATGQRVTLRCSPRSGDLSVYWYQQSLDQGLQFLIQYYNGEERAKGNILERFSAQQFPDLHSELNLSSLELGDSALYFCASSAAVSGGHNEQFFGPGTRLTVL.

The chain carries TRBV29-1 and TRBJ1-2; TRBD1 aligns across 7 bases. CDR1 and CDR2 from the germline V gene are SQVTM and ANQGSEA. This CDR3 comprises 14 residues. The J segment lost 2 bases and the V segment lost 4 bases, leaving 7 bases of the junction unmatched. The DNA of the CDR3 is TGCAGCGTTGCCCGGACAGGCCAGAACTATGGCTACACCTTC. Its translation: CSVARTGQNYGYTF.

The CDR3: CASTTSDGTGELFF. For the CDR3, the DNA is TGTGCCAGCACGACTAGCGATGGCACCGGGGAGCTGTTTTTT. V gene TRBV2 combines with J gene TRBJ2-2; 8 nucleotides line up with TRBD2. Per the germline V gene, CDR1 is SNHLY and CDR2 is FYNNEI. The CDR3 is 14 amino acids. V shed 7 bases and J 4 bases; nucleotides not matched to a gene: 5.

CDR3 sequence reads: CASSIGTDHNEQFF. DNA for the CDR3: TGCGCCAGCTCCATTGGGACAGACCACAATGAGCAGTTCTTC. The chain employs TRBV5-1 and TRBJ2-1; TRBD1 aligns across 7 bases. The CDR3 has 14 amino acids. In germline, CDR1 is SGHRS, CDR2 YFSETQ. V lost 7 bases to trimming and J lost 5 bases; unmatched junction nucleotides: 9.

This chain links TRBV24-1 with TRBJ2-5; the D is unclear. The CDR3 loop spans 13 amino acids. The germline V and J ends were trimmed by 5 bases and 0 bases, with 6 bases remaining between them. The germline V gene encodes CDR1 KGHDR and CDR2 SFDVKD. The CDR3 nucleotides read TGTGCCACCAGTGGAGAAAACCAAGAGACCCAGTACTTC. This sequence encodes CATSGENQETQYF.

This chain joins TRBV18 and TRBJ1-5, with 11 bases identical to TRBD1. Looked up from germline, CDR1 is KGHSH and CDR2 is LQKENI. This CDR3 contains 16 residues. Trimming cost V 3 bases and J 4 bases; bases outside gene matches: 5. The CDR3 DNA follows: TGTGCCAGCTCACCTTCGGACAGGGGGCCGAATCAGCCCCAGCATTTT. It specifies CASSPSDRGPNQPQHF.